Following are 7 T cell receptor beta chains from one sample sequenced in a study of T cell responses to AZD1222 COVID-19 vaccine. Sequencing was performed with immunoSEQ multiplex PCR; in TCRdb, only in-frame clones are kept and a portion is missing. The table lists approximately 110,000 clones, 85% to 90% of them singletons. The source was peripheral blood, collected on day 0 of AZD1222 vaccination. These receptors were obtained from an adult in good health.

V gene TRBV11-2 combines with J gene TRBJ1-5; TRBD1 aligns across 8 bases. The CDR3 totals 15 residues. Germline trimming cut 2 bases from V and 6 bases from J; bases unmatched to any gene: 6. From germline, CDR1 is SGHAT and CDR2 FQNNGV. The CDR3 here is CASSLTQGAGQPQHF. The CDR3 nucleotides read TGTGCCAGCAGCTTAACTCAGGGGGCCGGTCAGCCCCAGCATTTT.

This sequence joins TRBV12-2 and TRBJ2-7; whether TRBD2, the table's D call, matches the DNA was not checked. TRBV12-2 is a pseudogene segment. The CDR3 sequence is 14 residues long. DNA for the CDR3: TGTGCAAGTCGCTTAAACGGGAGGGTACACGAGCAGTACTTC. It codes for CASRLNGRVHEQYF.

The chain's CDR3 is CASGTCGQGKGGNQPQHF. The CDR3 bases are TGTGCTAGTGGTACATGTGGACAGGGGAAAGGTGGCAATCAGCCCCAGCATTTT. The rearrangement uses TRBV12-5 and TRBJ1-5; 9 nucleotides match TRBD1. Germline V gives CDR1 LGHNT, CDR2 FRNRAP. V lost 5 bases, J lost 2 bases, and 13 bases stayed unmatched. This CDR3 has 18 amino acids.

The chain has TRBV25-1 and TRBJ1-5, with 8 bases fitting TRBD1. Germline V lookup: CDR1 MGHDK, CDR2 SYGVNS. Trimming at V came to 8 bases and at J to 4 bases, leaving 7 bases not matched to a gene. The CDR3 spans 14 residues. CDR3 sequence (DNA): TGTGCCAGCCAACGACAGGGGCTGAATCAGCCCCAGCATTTT. Its translation is CASQRQGLNQPQHF.

This clone was detected only a few times. The J gene is TRBJ2-2, the V gene TRBV5-1, with D perhaps matching TRBD2 (5 bases). CDR1 and CDR2 (germline): SGHRS, YFSETQ. There are 14 residues in the CDR3. The V end was cut by 1 base, the J end by 3 bases, with 7 bases between. CDR3 in DNA: TGCGCCAGCAGCTTGACCGGGGACACCGGGGAGCTGTTTTTT. It yields the protein CASSLTGDTGELFF.

The genes are TRBV2 and TRBJ2-1, with D possibly matching TRBD1 (6 bases). V lost 3 bases to trimming and J lost 6 bases, with 9 bases between them. The CDR3 totals 13 residues. The germline gives CDR1 SNHLY, CDR2 FYNNEI. The CDR3 sequence: CASSDARGNEQFF. The CDR3 DNA follows: TGTGCCAGCAGTGACGCCAGGGGCAATGAGCAGTTCTTC.

The chain recombines TRBV29-1 with TRBJ1-2, with TRBD1 matching 9 bases. With V trimmed by 6 bases and J by 6 bases, 5 bases remained unmatched. This CDR3 comprises 12 residues. Looked up from germline, CDR1 is SQVTM and CDR2 is ANQGSEA. CDR3 in amino acids: CSVAGQGDGYTF. The CDR3 DNA reads TGCAGCGTGGCGGGACAGGGAGATGGCTACACCTTC.